This passage covers 17 T cell receptor beta chains from one sample sequenced in a study of T cell responses to AZD1222 COVID-19 vaccine. Assay used: immunoSEQ multiplex PCR; TCRdb lists only in-frame clones, some missing. The sample consists of about 120,000 clones, approximately 88% of them appearing once. The sample was peripheral blood, taken on day 0 of AZD1222 vaccination. The source is an adult in good health.

The V gene is TRBV11-1, the J gene TRBJ2-7; D perhaps matches TRBD2 (5 bases). CDR1 and CDR2 from the germline V gene are SGHAT and FQDESV (reference sequence). CDR3 length equals 14 residues. Trimming stripped 6 bases from V and 0 bases from J, with 12 bases between. The CDR3 region is CASRDTRSSYEQYF. The CDR3 region has the DNA TGTGCCAGCAGAGACACTAGGAGCTCCTACGAGCAGTACTTC.

There are a few counts of this clone. This chain uses TRBV12-3 or TRBV12-4 with TRBJ1-2; unclear D gene. The length of the CDR3 is 13 residues. V was trimmed by 4 bases and J by 0 bases, leaving 6 bases between them. Here the CDR3 reads CASSSTANYGYTF. The CDR3 DNA follows: TGTGCCAGCAGTTCGACGGCTAACTATGGCTACACCTTC.

The chain links TRBV7-3 to TRBJ1-2; the D gene is possibly TRBD1 (6 bases). The CDR3 has 13 residues. Trimming left V 1 base short and J 5 bases short, with 8 bases between. In germline, CDR1 is SGHTA, CDR2 FQGTGA. The CDR3 sequence is CASSLIQGYGYTF. The CDR3 DNA sequence: TGTGCCAGCAGCTTAATTCAGGGGTATGGCTACACCTTC.

DNA of the CDR3: TGTGCCAGCAGCTTGTCATCCTTACGCGACAGGGTAGGTGCTTTCTTT. Translation gives CASSLSSLRDRVGAFF. The chain couples TRBV5-6 to TRBJ1-1; 7 bases fit TRBD1. The CDR3 runs to 16 residues. Losses at the gene ends were 1 base for V and 11 bases for J; bases not matched to a gene: 17. CDR1 and CDR2 (germline): SGHDT, YYEEEE.

DNA for the CDR3: TGTGCCAGCAGCACCCGACCCCTCGGGACAGGGAAGGGCTATGGCTACACCTTC. This translates into CASSTRPLGTGKGYGYTF. The chain has TRBV27 and TRBJ1-2; 9 bases are shared with TRBD1. The CDR3 has 18 amino acids. Germline CDR1 MNHEY, CDR2 SMNVEV (reference sequence). The V gene end was trimmed by 6 bases and the J gene end by 4 bases; junction bases not matched to a gene: 18.

The genes are TRBV6-5 and TRBJ1-1, with 7 bases aligning to TRBD1. The CDR3 totals 15 residues. The trim removed 7 bases at V and 0 bases at J, leaving 8 bases unmatched. CDR1 MNHEY and CDR2 SVGAGI come from the germline V gene. Here the CDR3 reads CASIPPGQMNTEAFF. The CDR3 DNA reads TGTGCCAGCATCCCCCCGGGACAGATGAACACTGAAGCTTTCTTT.

The chain couples TRBV5-1 to TRBJ1-4, with 7 nucleotides matching TRBD1. The germline gives CDR1 SGHRS, CDR2 YFSETQ. CDR3 size: 16 residues. Trimming at V came to 0 bases and at J to 8 bases, leaving 10 bases not matched to a gene. The CDR3 loop is CASSLGAGGRGEKLFF. The CDR3 DNA sequence: TGCGCCAGCAGCTTGGGGGCAGGGGGAAGAGGAGAAAAACTGTTTTTT. Drawing the rest from reference TRBV5-1 and TRBJ1-4, the complete variable domain is KAGVTQTPRYLIKTRGQQVTLSCSPISGHRSVSWYQQTPGQGLQFLFEYFSETQRNKGNFPGRFSGRQFSNSRSEMNVSTLELGDSALYLCASSLGAGGRGEKLFFGSGTQLSVL.

V and J are TRBV2 and TRBJ1-2; D is possibly TRBD1 (5 bases). Deletions cut 3 bases from V and 4 bases from J, with 15 bases between. This CDR3 spans 15 amino acids. CDR1 SNHLY and CDR2 FYNNEI come from the germline V gene. CDR3 DNA sequence: TGTGCCAGCAGTGACGTGGACATTTTGGGCTATGGCTACACCTTC. Translating gives CASSDVDILGYGYTF.

The chain is built from TRBV7-5 and TRBJ1-1; the table assigns TRBD1, which was not confirmed against the DNA. TRBV7-5 is deemed a pseudogene. The CDR3 runs to 16 residues. The CDR3 spells CARSSTTGGEVDEAFF. For the CDR3, the DNA is TGTGCCAGAAGCTCTACTACAGGGGGCGAGGTGGATGAAGCTTTCTTT.

V usage is TRBV27 and J usage is TRBJ2-3; 10 bases line up with TRBD1. The CDR3 has 17 residues. CDR1 is MNHEY, CDR2 SMNVEV, per germline (reference sequence). J gave up 3 bases and V 3 bases, and 9 bases lay outside the gene matches. CDR3 sequence (DNA): TGTGCCAGCAGTTTTAACGCGGGGGACAGGGGTACAGATACGCAGTATTTT. This sequence encodes CASSFNAGDRGTDTQYF.

The V gene is TRBV4-1, the J gene TRBJ1-5, with a possible D match to TRBD1 (5 bases). The CDR3 covers 15 residues. With 4 bases removed from V and 7 bases from J, the gap between germline ends came to 17 bases. CDR1 is MGHRA and CDR2 is YSYEKL in the germline V gene. For the CDR3, the DNA is TGCGCCAGCAGCCTCCGAAACTTCGGGGGGCAGCCCCAGCATTTT. This encodes CASSLRNFGGQPQHF.

The chain links TRBV5-4 to TRBJ1-1; D might be TRBD1 (5 bases). CDR3 length: 15 amino acids. Germline loops: CDR1 SGHNT, CDR2 YYREEE (reference sequence). V lost 0 bases and J 1 base, leaving 10 bases between the germline ends. The CDR3 here is CASSLVWGTNTEAFF. The CDR3 nucleotides read TGTGCCAGCAGCTTGGTTTGGGGGACGAACACTGAAGCTTTCTTT.

The chain recombines TRBV4-3 with TRBJ2-2; 8 bases match TRBD2. CDR3 length equals 14 residues. The J segment lost 4 bases and the V segment lost 4 bases, leaving 2 bases of the junction unmatched. The germline gives CDR1 LGHNA, CDR2 YSLEER. The CDR3 here is CASSLGTSTGELFF. The CDR3 DNA follows: TGCGCCAGCAGCCTAGGGACTAGCACCGGGGAGCTGTTTTTT.

The chain couples TRBV19 to TRBJ1-5, with D tentatively TRBD1 (5 bases). The CDR3 runs 15 residues. CDR1 and CDR2 from the germline V gene are LNHDA and SQIVND (reference sequence). The V gene lost 5 bases and the J gene lost 7 bases, with 18 bases spanning the gap. The CDR3 DNA reads as TGTGCCAGTAGTTCTACCCCAGGGTTTCGACAGCCCCAGCATTTT. Its protein product is CASSSTPGFRQPQHF.

V and J are TRBV7-6 and TRBJ1-4; D is perhaps TRBD1 (5 bases). V dropped 4 bases and J dropped 5 bases, with 11 bases sitting between them. The length of the CDR3 is 14 residues. Germline CDR1 reads SGHVS; CDR2 reads FNYEAQ. CDR3 residues: CASSSTGTNEKLFF. Here the CDR3 DNA reads TGTGCCAGCAGCTCTACCGGGACGAATGAAAAACTGTTTTTT. The whole variable domain, filled in from reference TRBV7-6 and TRBJ1-4, reads GAGVSQSPRYKVTKRGQDVALRCDPISGHVSLYWYRQALGQGPEFLTYFNYEAQQDKSGLPNDRFSAERPEGSISTLTIQRTEQRDSAMYRCASSSTGTNEKLFFGSGTQLSVL.

This clone was observed a single time. The rearrangement links TRBV7-3 to TRBJ2-1; possible D gene TRBD2, 5 bases. Germline V lookup: CDR1 SGHTA, CDR2 FQGTGA. The CDR3 is 14 residues long. V was pared by 3 bases and J by 2 bases, with 8 bases between. The CDR3 reads CASSLNGAYNEQFF. The DNA of the CDR3 is TGTGCCAGCAGCTTGAACGGGGCCTACAATGAGCAGTTCTTC.

V and J are TRBV6-5 and TRBJ1-1, with TRBD1 matching over 8 bases. Germline lookup yields CDR1 MNHEY and CDR2 SVGAGI. The length of the CDR3 is 15 residues. After removal of 5 bases from V and 4 bases from J, the junction contained 9 bases not matched to a gene. The CDR3 protein is CASSPLQGAGTEAFF. The DNA for the CDR3 is TGTGCCAGCAGTCCCCTCCAGGGGGCTGGCACTGAAGCTTTCTTT.